This is a list of T cell receptor beta chains from one sample in a study of T-cell memory formation after mild COVID-19. TCRdb fed the 5' RACE reads into MiXCR, producing one record per CDR3 protein. Of 550,000 to 600,000 distinct CDR3 sequences listed, about 18% are singletons. The sequencing sample was made of PBMCs or a T cell subset sorted from them (not recorded which). These receptors were taken from an adult woman who had mild COVID-19 (a few samples of this study predate the infection). Cell type and time point are not known. Each CDR3 is given with its conserved first and last residue. Fields, in order: J gene, D gene, V gene, clone size, CDR3 DNA, CDR3 protein. D genes are given only for firm matches. Some rows have no size entry. The others give once, few or many, or a class for an expanded clone.

j_call: TRBJ2-3; d_call: TRBD2; v_call: TRBV20-1; clone_size: few; cdr3_nt: TGCAGTGCTCCACTAGCGGGAGCTGCGGCAGATACGCAGTATTTT; cdr3_aa: CSAPLAGAAADTQYF
j_call: TRBJ2-7; d_call: .; v_call: TRBV29-1; clone_size: few; cdr3_nt: TGCAGCGTTGAAGACAGCCAGTTCTACGAGCAGTACTTC; cdr3_aa: CSVEDSQFYEQYF
j_call: TRBJ1-4; d_call: .; v_call: TRBV20-1; clone_size: few; cdr3_nt: TGCAGTGCTCCTCGGCAGGGAGATGAAAAACTGTTTTTT; cdr3_aa: CSAPRQGDEKLFF
j_call: TRBJ1-1; d_call: .; v_call: TRBV4-1; clone_size: .; cdr3_nt: TGCGCCAGCAGCCCTCAGGAGGTGAACACTGAAGCTTTCTTT; cdr3_aa: CASSPQEVNTEAFF
j_call: TRBJ2-1; d_call: TRBD2; v_call: TRBV20-1; clone_size: .; cdr3_nt: TGCAGTGCTAGTACCACTGGGCTAGCGGGGGGTGCAACCTACAATGAGCAGTTCTTC; cdr3_aa: CSASTTGLAGGATYNEQFF
j_call: TRBJ2-7; d_call: .; v_call: TRBV7-2; clone_size: .; cdr3_nt: TGTGCCAGCAGCTTTCTGACAGGACATCGACTTTACGAGCAGTACTTC; cdr3_aa: CASSFLTGHRLYEQYF
j_call: TRBJ1-1; d_call: .; v_call: TRBV6-6; clone_size: .; cdr3_nt: TGTGCCAGCAGCCCCCCCAGACAGTGGAACACTGAAGCTTTCTTT; cdr3_aa: CASSPPRQWNTEAFF
j_call: TRBJ2-5; d_call: TRBD2; v_call: TRBV12-3/TRBV12-4; clone_size: .; cdr3_nt: TGTGCCAGCAGCGAACAACCGGGACTACCGTCCGAGACCCAGTACTTC; cdr3_aa: CASSEQPGLPSETQYF
j_call: TRBJ2-2; d_call: TRBD1; v_call: TRBV27; clone_size: few; cdr3_nt: TGTGCCAGCAGTTCGACAGGGGCGGCGAACACCGGGGAGCTGTTTTTT; cdr3_aa: CASSSTGAANTGELFF
j_call: TRBJ2-7; d_call: TRBD1; v_call: TRBV5-1; clone_size: few; cdr3_nt: TGCGCCAGCAGCTTTTCCCCTGACAGGGCCTACGAGCAGTACTTC; cdr3_aa: CASSFSPDRAYEQYF
j_call: TRBJ1-1; d_call: .; v_call: TRBV21-1; clone_size: few; cdr3_nt: TGTGCCAGCAGGAGCCAACAGGGAACCTTCGAAGCTTTCTTT; cdr3_aa: CASRSQQGTFEAFF
j_call: TRBJ2-3; d_call: TRBD2; v_call: TRBV7-9; clone_size: .; cdr3_nt: TGTGCCAGCAGCTTAGGAAAACCGGGACTAGCGATTTCTGATACGCAGTATTTT; cdr3_aa: CASSLGKPGLAISDTQYF
j_call: TRBJ2-7; d_call: .; v_call: TRBV18; clone_size: few; cdr3_nt: TGTGCCAGCTCACCAAGGCAAGGGTTGTTCCAGGAGCAGTACTTC; cdr3_aa: CASSPRQGLFQEQYF
j_call: TRBJ2-3; d_call: TRBD2; v_call: TRBV20-1; clone_size: .; cdr3_nt: TGCAGTGCCCGGAGCCCGCGGGAGGGCCCAGATACGCAGTATTTT; cdr3_aa: CSARSPREGPDTQYF
j_call: TRBJ1-2; d_call: .; v_call: TRBV20-1; clone_size: .; cdr3_nt: TGCAGTGCTAGGCCCCGGGACGGGAACTATGGCTACACCTTC; cdr3_aa: CSARPRDGNYGYTF
j_call: TRBJ2-1; d_call: .; v_call: TRBV20-1; clone_size: .; cdr3_nt: TGCAGTGCTAGAGATTTCACTAGCCCCATCCGCAATGAGCAGTTCTTC; cdr3_aa: CSARDFTSPIRNEQFF
j_call: TRBJ2-2; d_call: TRBD2; v_call: TRBV3-1; clone_size: .; cdr3_nt: TGTGCCAGCAGCCAATACGGGACTAGCGGTAACACCGTGGAGCTGTTTTTT; cdr3_aa: CASSQYGTSGNTVELFF
j_call: TRBJ2-3; d_call: .; v_call: TRBV7-2; clone_size: .; cdr3_nt: TGTGCCAGCAGCTTAGAGCCAGGGGCGGGCCCACTCTCGGGGTCGCAGTATTTT; cdr3_aa: CASSLEPGAGPLSGSQYF
j_call: TRBJ1-4; d_call: .; v_call: TRBV4-1; clone_size: few; cdr3_nt: TGCGCCAGCAGCCAAGATCGGACAGTTAATGAAAAACTGTTTTTT; cdr3_aa: CASSQDRTVNEKLFF
j_call: TRBJ1-1; d_call: .; v_call: TRBV30; clone_size: .; cdr3_nt: TGTGCCTGGAGTGTGGGGCATGCTGAAGCTTTCTTT; cdr3_aa: CAWSVGHAEAFF
j_call: TRBJ2-7; d_call: TRBD1; v_call: TRBV5-1; clone_size: .; cdr3_nt: TGCGCCAGCAGTCCCTGGGACAGAAGCTACGAGCAGTACTTC; cdr3_aa: CASSPWDRSYEQYF
j_call: TRBJ1-5; d_call: .; v_call: TRBV30; clone_size: .; cdr3_nt: TGTGCCTGGAGTCGGTATAGCAATCAGCCCCAGCATTTT; cdr3_aa: CAWSRYSNQPQHF
j_call: TRBJ2-2; d_call: .; v_call: TRBV24-1; clone_size: .; cdr3_nt: TGTGCCACCAGCTCTAGAGTCCCCGGGGAGCTGTTTTTT; cdr3_aa: CATSSRVPGELFF
j_call: TRBJ2-7; d_call: .; v_call: TRBV12-3/TRBV12-4; clone_size: few; cdr3_nt: TGTGCCAGCAGTTTTGGGGACGGTTTCTCCTACGAGCAGTACTTC; cdr3_aa: CASSFGDGFSYEQYF
j_call: TRBJ1-5; d_call: .; v_call: TRBV4-1; clone_size: .; cdr3_nt: TGCGCCAGCAGCCCGGGGTGGTCTTGGGAGCCCCAGCATTTT; cdr3_aa: CASSPGWSWEPQHF
j_call: TRBJ2-1; d_call: .; v_call: TRBV14; clone_size: .; cdr3_nt: TGTGCCAGCAGCCTAGCTGGGGGAAGCACGGGTGAGCAGTTCTTC; cdr3_aa: CASSLAGGSTGEQFF
j_call: TRBJ2-5; d_call: TRBD2; v_call: TRBV24-1; clone_size: .; cdr3_nt: TGTGCCACCAGTGACTCCGATATAGCGGGGGGGCGGGAGACCCAGTACTTC; cdr3_aa: CATSDSDIAGGRETQYF
j_call: TRBJ1-2; d_call: .; v_call: TRBV4-1; clone_size: many; cdr3_nt: TGCGCCAGCAGCCAAGAAGGACAGATCTATGGCTACACCTTC; cdr3_aa: CASSQEGQIYGYTF
j_call: TRBJ2-1; d_call: .; v_call: TRBV12-3/TRBV12-4; clone_size: few; cdr3_nt: TGTGCCAGCCGGGACAATGAGCAGTTCTTC; cdr3_aa: CASRDNEQFF
j_call: TRBJ2-5; d_call: TRBD2; v_call: TRBV7-2; clone_size: .; cdr3_nt: TGTGCCAGCAGTGCGGGCGGGAGGGCAGAGACCCAGTACTTC; cdr3_aa: CASSAGGRAETQYF
j_call: TRBJ2-5; d_call: .; v_call: TRBV14; clone_size: few; cdr3_nt: TGTGCCAGCAGCGGTATCCCCAGAACCGAACTTCAAGAGACCCAGTACTTC; cdr3_aa: CASSGIPRTELQETQYF
j_call: TRBJ2-1; d_call: .; v_call: TRBV20-1; clone_size: few; cdr3_nt: TGCAGTGCTAGAGATTTATCCAATGAGCAGTTCTTC; cdr3_aa: CSARDLSNEQFF
j_call: TRBJ1-2; d_call: TRBD1; v_call: TRBV6-5; clone_size: .; cdr3_nt: TGTGCCAGCAGGTCCAGGGGGGCTAACTATGGCTACACCTTC; cdr3_aa: CASRSRGANYGYTF
j_call: TRBJ2-3; d_call: TRBD2; v_call: TRBV29-1; clone_size: .; cdr3_nt: TGCAGCGTTGAGCGGGCTAGCGGGACACCAGATACGCAGTATTTT; cdr3_aa: CSVERASGTPDTQYF
j_call: TRBJ2-3; d_call: .; v_call: TRBV3-1; clone_size: few; cdr3_nt: TGTGCCAGCAGCCAAGGAATCACTACAGGGCCCAGCACAGATACGCAGTATTTT; cdr3_aa: CASSQGITTGPSTDTQYF
j_call: TRBJ2-1; d_call: .; v_call: TRBV4-1; clone_size: .; cdr3_nt: TGCGCCAGCAGCCAAGTTGCTGGAAATGAGCAGTTCTTC; cdr3_aa: CASSQVAGNEQFF
j_call: TRBJ2-5; d_call: .; v_call: TRBV4-1; clone_size: .; cdr3_nt: TGCGCCAGCAGCAAAGGCCCAGCCGCAGGCCAAGAGACCCAGTACTTC; cdr3_aa: CASSKGPAAGQETQYF
j_call: TRBJ2-1; d_call: .; v_call: TRBV7-2; clone_size: .; cdr3_nt: TGTGCCAGCAGCTTACCGATTCGGAGGAATTACAATGAGCAGTTCTTC; cdr3_aa: CASSLPIRRNYNEQFF
j_call: TRBJ2-1; d_call: .; v_call: TRBV12-3/TRBV12-4; clone_size: .; cdr3_nt: TGTGCCAGCAGTCGTAGCATTTTGTCCTACAATGAGCAGTTCTTC; cdr3_aa: CASSRSILSYNEQFF
j_call: TRBJ2-1; d_call: TRBD2; v_call: TRBV29-1; clone_size: .; cdr3_nt: TGCAGCGTTGGGACTAGCGGGTTAACCTACAATGAGCAGTTCTTC; cdr3_aa: CSVGTSGLTYNEQFF
j_call: TRBJ2-1; d_call: .; v_call: TRBV9; clone_size: .; cdr3_nt: TGTGCCAGCAGCGTAGTGAGCACCTCCTACAATGAGCAGTTCTTC; cdr3_aa: CASSVVSTSYNEQFF
j_call: TRBJ2-3; d_call: .; v_call: TRBV9; clone_size: few; cdr3_nt: TGTGCCAGCAGCGTAGGTCACTCGGGCACAGATACGCAGTATTTT; cdr3_aa: CASSVGHSGTDTQYF
j_call: TRBJ2-1; d_call: .; v_call: TRBV6-5; clone_size: .; cdr3_nt: TGTGCCAGCAGCCCTCGTGGGCGGGAAATCCGGAACAATGAGCAGTTCTTC; cdr3_aa: CASSPRGREIRNNEQFF
j_call: TRBJ2-7; d_call: .; v_call: TRBV4-2; clone_size: few; cdr3_nt: TGTGCCAGCAGCCAAGAGCTGGGACTGTCCTACGAGCAGTACTTC; cdr3_aa: CASSQELGLSYEQYF
j_call: TRBJ1-3; d_call: TRBD1; v_call: TRBV12-3/TRBV12-4; clone_size: many; cdr3_nt: TGTGCCAGCAGTCGTCAGGGGGGAGCTGGAAACACCATATATTTT; cdr3_aa: CASSRQGGAGNTIYF
j_call: TRBJ2-2; d_call: .; v_call: TRBV6-1; clone_size: .; cdr3_nt: TGTGCCAGCACGTGGGGGGTAGGGGAGCTGTTTTTT; cdr3_aa: CASTWGVGELFF
j_call: TRBJ1-1; d_call: .; v_call: TRBV9; clone_size: few; cdr3_nt: TGTGCCAGCAGCTCCGCAGGGACGCGGGAGACTGAAGCTTTCTTT; cdr3_aa: CASSSAGTRETEAFF
j_call: TRBJ2-1; d_call: TRBD2; v_call: TRBV6-1; clone_size: few; cdr3_nt: TGTGCCAGCAGGGGACTAGCGGGAGTAACCTCCTACAATGAGCAGTTCTTC; cdr3_aa: CASRGLAGVTSYNEQFF
j_call: TRBJ2-7; d_call: .; v_call: TRBV7-3; clone_size: many; cdr3_nt: TGTGCCAGCAGCTTAGGAAGGCCCCCCTCCTACGAGCAGTACTTC; cdr3_aa: CASSLGRPPSYEQYF
j_call: TRBJ2-1; d_call: TRBD2; v_call: TRBV9; clone_size: .; cdr3_nt: TGTGCCAGCGGGGTCGGCGCGGGGGGGCTGAATGAGCAGTTCTTC; cdr3_aa: CASGVGAGGLNEQFF
j_call: TRBJ1-2; d_call: .; v_call: TRBV6-1; clone_size: few; cdr3_nt: TGTGCCAGCAGTGAAGCGCTATACGGGGGAAAACTTCTCTATGGCTACACCTTC; cdr3_aa: CASSEALYGGKLLYGYTF
j_call: TRBJ1-5; d_call: .; v_call: TRBV12-3/TRBV12-4; clone_size: .; cdr3_nt: TGTGCCAGCAGACTAGGGGGGTCCCAGCCCCAGCATTTT; cdr3_aa: CASRLGGSQPQHF
j_call: TRBJ2-5; d_call: TRBD1; v_call: TRBV2; clone_size: few; cdr3_nt: TGTGCCAGCAGATACAGGGGTTGGGACAGCCAAGAGACCCAGTACTTC; cdr3_aa: CASRYRGWDSQETQYF